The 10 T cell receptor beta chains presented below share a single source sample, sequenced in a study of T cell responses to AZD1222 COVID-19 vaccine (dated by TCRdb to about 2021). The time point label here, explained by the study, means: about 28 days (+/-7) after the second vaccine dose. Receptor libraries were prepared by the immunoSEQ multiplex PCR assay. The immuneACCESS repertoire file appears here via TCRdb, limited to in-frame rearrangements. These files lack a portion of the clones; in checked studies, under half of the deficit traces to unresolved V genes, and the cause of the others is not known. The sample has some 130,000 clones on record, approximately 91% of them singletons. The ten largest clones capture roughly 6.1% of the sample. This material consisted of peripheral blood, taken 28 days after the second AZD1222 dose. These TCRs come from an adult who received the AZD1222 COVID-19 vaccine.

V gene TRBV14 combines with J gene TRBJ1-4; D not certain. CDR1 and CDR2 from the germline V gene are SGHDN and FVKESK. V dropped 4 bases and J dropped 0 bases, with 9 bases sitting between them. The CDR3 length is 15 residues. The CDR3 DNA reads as TGTGCCAGCAGCCTCGACACAGCAACTAATGAAAAACTGTTTTTT. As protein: CASSLDTATNEKLFF.

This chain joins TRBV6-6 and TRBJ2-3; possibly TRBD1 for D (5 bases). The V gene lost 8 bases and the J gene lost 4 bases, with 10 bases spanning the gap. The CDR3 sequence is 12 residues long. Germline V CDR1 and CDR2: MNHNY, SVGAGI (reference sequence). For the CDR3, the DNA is TGTGCCAGCCGACAGTCCGCAGATACGCAGTATTTT. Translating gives CASRQSADTQYF.

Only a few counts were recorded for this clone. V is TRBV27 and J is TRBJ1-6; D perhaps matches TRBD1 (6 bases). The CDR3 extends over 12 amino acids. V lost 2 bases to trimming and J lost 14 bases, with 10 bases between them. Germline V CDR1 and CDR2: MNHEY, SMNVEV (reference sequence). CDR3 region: CASSLARDTLHF. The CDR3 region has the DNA TGTGCCAGCAGTTTAGCCCGGGACACCCTCCACTTT.

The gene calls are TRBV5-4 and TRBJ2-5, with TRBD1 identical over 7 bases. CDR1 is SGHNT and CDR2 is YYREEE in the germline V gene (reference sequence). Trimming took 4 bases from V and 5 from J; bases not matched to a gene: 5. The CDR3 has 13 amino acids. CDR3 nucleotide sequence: TGTGCCAGCAGCACAGACAGGGACGAGACCCAGTACTTC. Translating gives CASSTDRDETQYF. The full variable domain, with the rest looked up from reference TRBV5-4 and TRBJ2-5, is ETGVTQSPTHLIKTRGQQVTLRCSSQSGHNTVSWYQQALGQGPQFIFQYYREEENGRGNFPPRFSGLQFPNYSSELNVNALELDDSALYLCASSTDRDETQYFGPGTRLLVL.

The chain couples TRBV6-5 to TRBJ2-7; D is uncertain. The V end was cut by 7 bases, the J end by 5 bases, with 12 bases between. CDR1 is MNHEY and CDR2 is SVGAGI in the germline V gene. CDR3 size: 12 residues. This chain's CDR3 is CASIDPAHEQYF. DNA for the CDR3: TGTGCCAGCATCGACCCGGCCCACGAGCAGTACTTC.

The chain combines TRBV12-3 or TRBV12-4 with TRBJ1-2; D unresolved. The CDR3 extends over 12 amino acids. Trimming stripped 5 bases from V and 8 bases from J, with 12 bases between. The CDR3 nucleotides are TGTGCCAGCAGTCCCGACGGGTCGGGCTACACCTTC. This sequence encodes CASSPDGSGYTF.

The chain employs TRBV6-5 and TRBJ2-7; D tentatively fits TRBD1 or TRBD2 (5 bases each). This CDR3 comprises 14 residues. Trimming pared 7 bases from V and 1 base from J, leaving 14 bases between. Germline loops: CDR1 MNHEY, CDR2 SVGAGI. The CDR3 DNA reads TGTGCCAGCAAAGCACAGGACTTTTCCTACGAGCAGTACTTC. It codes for CASKAQDFSYEQYF.

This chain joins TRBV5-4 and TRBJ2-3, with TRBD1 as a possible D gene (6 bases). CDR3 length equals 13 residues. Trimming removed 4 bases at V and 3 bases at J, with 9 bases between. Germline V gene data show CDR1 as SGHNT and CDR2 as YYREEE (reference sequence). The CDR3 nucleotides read TGTGCCAGCAGCGATACAGGGACAGATACGCAGTATTTT. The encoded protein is CASSDTGTDTQYF.

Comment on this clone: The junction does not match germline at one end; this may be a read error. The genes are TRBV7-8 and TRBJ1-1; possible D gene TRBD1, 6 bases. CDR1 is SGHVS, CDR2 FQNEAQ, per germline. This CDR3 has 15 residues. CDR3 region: CASSTNRVLNTEAFF. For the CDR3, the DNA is TGTGCCAGCAGCACTAACAGGGTCTTGAATACTGAAGCTTTCTTT. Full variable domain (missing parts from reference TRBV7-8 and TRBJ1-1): GAGVSQSPRYKVAKRGQDVALRCDPISGHVSLFWYQQALGQGPEFLTYFQNEAQLDKSGLPSDRFFAERPEGSVSTLKIQRTQQEDSAVYLCASSTNRVLNTEAFFGQGTRLTVV.

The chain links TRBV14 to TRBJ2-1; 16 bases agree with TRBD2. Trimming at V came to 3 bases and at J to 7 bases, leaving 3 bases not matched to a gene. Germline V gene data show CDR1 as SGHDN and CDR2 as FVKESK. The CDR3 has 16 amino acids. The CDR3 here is CASSQPGLAGGNEQFF. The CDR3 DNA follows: TGTGCCAGCAGCCAGCCGGGACTAGCGGGGGGGAATGAGCAGTTCTTC.